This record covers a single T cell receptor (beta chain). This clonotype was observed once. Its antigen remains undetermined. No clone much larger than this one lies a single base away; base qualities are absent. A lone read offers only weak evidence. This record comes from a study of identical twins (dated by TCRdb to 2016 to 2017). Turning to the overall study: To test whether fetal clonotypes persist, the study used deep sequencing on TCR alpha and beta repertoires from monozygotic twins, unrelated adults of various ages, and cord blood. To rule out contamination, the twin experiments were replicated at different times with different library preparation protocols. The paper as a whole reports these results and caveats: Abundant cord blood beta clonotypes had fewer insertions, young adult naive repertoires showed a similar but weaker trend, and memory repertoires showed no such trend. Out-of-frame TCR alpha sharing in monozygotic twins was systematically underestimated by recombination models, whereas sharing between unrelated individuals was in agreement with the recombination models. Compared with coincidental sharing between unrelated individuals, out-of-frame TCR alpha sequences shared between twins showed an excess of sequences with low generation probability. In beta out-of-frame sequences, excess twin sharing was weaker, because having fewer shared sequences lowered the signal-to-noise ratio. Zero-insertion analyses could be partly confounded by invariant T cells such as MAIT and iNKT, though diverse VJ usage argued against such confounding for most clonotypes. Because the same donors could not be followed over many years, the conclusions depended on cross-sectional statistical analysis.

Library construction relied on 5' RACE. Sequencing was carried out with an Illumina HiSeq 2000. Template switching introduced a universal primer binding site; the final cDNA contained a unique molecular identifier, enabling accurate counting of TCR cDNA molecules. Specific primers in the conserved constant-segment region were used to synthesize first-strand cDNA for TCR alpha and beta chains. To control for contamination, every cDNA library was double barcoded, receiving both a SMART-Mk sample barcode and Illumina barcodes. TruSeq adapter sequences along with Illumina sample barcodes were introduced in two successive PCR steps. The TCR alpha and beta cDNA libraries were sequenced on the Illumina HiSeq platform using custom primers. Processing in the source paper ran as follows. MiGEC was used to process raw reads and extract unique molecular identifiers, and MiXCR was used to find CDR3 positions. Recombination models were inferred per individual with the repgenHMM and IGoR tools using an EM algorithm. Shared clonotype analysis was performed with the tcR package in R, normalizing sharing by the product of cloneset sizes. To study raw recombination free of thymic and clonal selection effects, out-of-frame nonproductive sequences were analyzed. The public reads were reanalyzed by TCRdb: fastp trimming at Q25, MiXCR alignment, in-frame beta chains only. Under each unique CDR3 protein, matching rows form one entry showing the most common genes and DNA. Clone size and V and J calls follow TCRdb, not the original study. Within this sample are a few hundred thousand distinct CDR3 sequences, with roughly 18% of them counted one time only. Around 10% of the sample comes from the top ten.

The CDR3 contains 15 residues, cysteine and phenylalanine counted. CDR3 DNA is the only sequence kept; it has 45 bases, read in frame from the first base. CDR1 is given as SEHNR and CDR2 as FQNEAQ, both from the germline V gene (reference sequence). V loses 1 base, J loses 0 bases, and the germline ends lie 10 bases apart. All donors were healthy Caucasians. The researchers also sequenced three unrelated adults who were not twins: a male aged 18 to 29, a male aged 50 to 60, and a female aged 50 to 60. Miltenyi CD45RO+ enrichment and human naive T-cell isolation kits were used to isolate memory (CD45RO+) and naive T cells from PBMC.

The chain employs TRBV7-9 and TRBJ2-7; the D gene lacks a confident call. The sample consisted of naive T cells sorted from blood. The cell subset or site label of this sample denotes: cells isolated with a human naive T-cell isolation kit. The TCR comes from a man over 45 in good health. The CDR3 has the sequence CASSLGHLSSYEQYF. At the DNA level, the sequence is TGTGCCAGCAGCTTAGGGCATTTGAGCTCCTACGAGCAGTACTTC. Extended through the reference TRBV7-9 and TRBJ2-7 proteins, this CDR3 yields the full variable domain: DTGVSQNPRHKITKRGQNVTFRCDPISEHNRLYWYRQTLGQGPEFLTYFQNEAQLEKSRLLSDRFSAERPKGSFSTLEIQRTEQGDSAMYLCASSLGHLSSYEQYFGPGTRLTVT.